This TCR beta chain comes out of a study of chemoradiotherapy in HPV16-positive cancers. The table came from immunoSEQ multiplex PCR; TCRdb's copy has only in-frame clones and leaves some out. The sample yields tens of thousands of clones, roughly 92% seen once. Per germline, CDR1 SGDLS and CDR2 YYNGEE. V shed 0 bases, J shed 4 bases, and the junction held 3 bases outside the gene matches. This CDR3 has 14 residues. The sequence came from a human donor with HPV-associated anogenital cancer. The chain is built from TRBV9 and TRBJ1-1; 7 bases fit TRBD1. Sequenced material: blood, taken from a patient who underwent chemoradiotherapy. The CDR3 DNA reads TGTGCCAGCAGCGTAGTAGCAGGGGGCACTGAAGCTTTCTTT. Translated, it gives CASSVVAGGTEAFF.